The text below deals with one T cell receptor beta chain. This clonotype was counted ten times or more. Its cognate antigen has yet to be identified. Per-base quality was not reported, and no clone a single base away is much larger than it. Little can be read into the size of this beta chain, an off-target read in a library designed for alpha chains. Taken with the paper, the label for time point translates to: sample taken at primary tumor resection. Samples were obtained from roughly 72 patients with early-stage, untreated non-small cell lung cancer from the lung TRACERx cohort. Without any cell sorting, TCR sequencing was performed on whole RNA extracted either from tumor and nontumor lung tissue or from cryopreserved PBMC samples. Only patients with enough RNA available from two or more tumor regions were chosen for TCR sequencing. Before being selected, tumor and adjacent nontumor lung specimens were reviewed by a lung pathologist.

Library creation used 5' RACE. Instrument used: NextSeq 500. In the TCR library protocol, a unique molecular identifier was attached to each TCR cDNA molecule so that PCR and sequencing errors could be corrected. As for the authors' bioinformatics: TCR identification, UMI-based error correction and CDR3 extraction were all carried out with Decombinator tools. Expanded TCRs were defined as those above a frequency of 2 per 1,000, corresponding to the top 1% of the tumor frequency distribution. Rényi diversity was computed with the R vegan package after subsampling each repertoire 100 times to 5,000 TCRs. To build CDR3 similarity networks, amino acid triplet string-kernel similarity was used, and CDR3s were connected when their pairwise similarity was above 0.82. The public reads were reanalyzed by TCRdb: fastp trimming at Q25, MiXCR alignment, in-frame beta chains only. Merged by CDR3 protein, the rows form single entries marked with the most common genes and DNA. Clone size and V and J calls follow TCRdb, not the original study. For this sample the table gives around 15,000 distinct CDR3 sequences, of which about 3.6% were detected only once. Around a tenth of the sample goes to the ten largest clones.

CDR1 and CDR2 (MNHNY, SVGAGI) derive from the germline V gene (reference sequence). The junction carries 6 bases between V and J, which are trimmed by 6 bases and 1 base respectively. Including cysteine and phenylalanine, the CDR3 has 12 amino acids. The kept DNA is CDR3 alone, 36 bases in frame from the first base. The entry originates in a study of spatial heterogeneity in lung cancer (dated 2019 in TCRdb). General notes on the study: Beta-chain transcripts were consistently detected in greater numbers than alpha-chain transcripts, which likely reflected higher beta-chain transcript abundance. In the raw uncorrected reads, each unique combination of TCR and UMI appeared on average more than ten times. Nonsynonymous mutation counts, determined by whole-exome sequencing of tumor tissue, were related to features of the TCR repertoire. The study quantitatively compared TCR alpha and beta repertoires across multiple tumor regions, matched nontumor lung and blood in non-small cell lung cancer. At surgery, both alpha and beta chains were TCR-sequenced in under 250 tumor regions, some 64 matched nontumor lung samples and just over 55 PBMC samples.

Broad study findings and their caveats: Confirming at a functional level the hypothesis that regional TCRs recognize regional mutations was considered to require additional single-cell paired TCR alpha and beta sequencing.

The sequencing used normal lung tissue next to the tumor, collected at surgery. This TCR derives from a male donor with early-stage non-small cell lung cancer. The sequence is built from TRBV6-6 and TRBJ2-5; the D gene cannot be named for sure. The CDR3 region reads CASSLGQETQYF. Read as DNA, the sequence is TGTGCCAGCAGCTTAGGCCAAGAGACCCAGTACTTC.